The text below deals with one TCR beta chain. Researchers made TCR beta libraries by using iRepertoire HTBI primers and running Arm-PCR on CDR3 regions. TCRdb reanalysed the multiplex PCR reads using MiXCR and keeps one entry per CDR3 protein. This table has a few hundred thousand distinct CDR3 sequences, roughly 13% appearing once. The V gene's germline CDR1 is LNHDA and CDR2 SQIVND (reference sequence). Trimming took off 7 bases at V and 3 bases at J, with 15 bases between the two ends. This CDR3 has 15 residues. This sample was included in a study of regulatory T cells in long-lasting Graves disease. Study-level information: Newly diagnosed Graves' patients had taken antithyroid drugs under 3 months.

Time point: newly diagnosed GD, antithyroid drugs for less than 3 months. RNA from PBMCs was the source of the TCR library. These data were also filed under a second study, of T cells in Graves' hyperthyroidism and ophthalmopathy. That paper notes: An absence of ophthalmopathy progression within 18 months meant stable Graves' hyperthyroidism.

The sequence was collected from a man aged 25-45 years with Graves disease. The sample was peripheral blood mononuclear cells (PBMCs), taken at new diagnosis, from a patient treated with antithyroid drugs. The chain is built from TRBV19 and TRBJ2-2, with D perhaps assigned TRBD1 or TRBD2 (6 bases each). The CDR3 protein is CASIRGEVDTGELFF. DNA for the CDR3: TGTGCCAGTATTAGGGGGGAGGTGGACACCGGGGAGCTGTTTTTT.